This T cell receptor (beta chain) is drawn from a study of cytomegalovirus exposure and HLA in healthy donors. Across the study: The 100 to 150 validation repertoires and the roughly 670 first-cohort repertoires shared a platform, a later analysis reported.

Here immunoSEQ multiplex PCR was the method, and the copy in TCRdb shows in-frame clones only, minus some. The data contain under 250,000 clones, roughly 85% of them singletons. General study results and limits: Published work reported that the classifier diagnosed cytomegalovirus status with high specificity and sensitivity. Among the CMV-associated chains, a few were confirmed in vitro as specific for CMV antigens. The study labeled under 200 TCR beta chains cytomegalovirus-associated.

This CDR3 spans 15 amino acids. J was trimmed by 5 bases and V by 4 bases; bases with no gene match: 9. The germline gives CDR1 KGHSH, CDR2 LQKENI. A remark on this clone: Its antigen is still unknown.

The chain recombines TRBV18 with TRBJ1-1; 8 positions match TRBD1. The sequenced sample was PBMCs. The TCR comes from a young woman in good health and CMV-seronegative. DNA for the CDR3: TGTGCCAGCTCACGGGACCAGGGGGCGCAAACTGAAGCTTTCTTT. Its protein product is CASSRDQGAQTEAFF.